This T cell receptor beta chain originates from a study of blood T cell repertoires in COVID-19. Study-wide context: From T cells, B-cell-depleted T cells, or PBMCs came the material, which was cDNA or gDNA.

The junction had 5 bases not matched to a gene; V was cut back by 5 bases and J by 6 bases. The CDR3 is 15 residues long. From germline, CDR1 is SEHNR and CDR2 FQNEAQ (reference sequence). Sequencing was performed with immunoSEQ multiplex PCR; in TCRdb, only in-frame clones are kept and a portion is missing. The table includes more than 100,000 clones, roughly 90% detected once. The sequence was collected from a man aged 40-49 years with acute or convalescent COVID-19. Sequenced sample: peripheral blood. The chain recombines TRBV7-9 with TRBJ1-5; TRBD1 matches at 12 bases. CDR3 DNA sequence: TGTGCCAGCAGCCGGGGACAGGGGGCAGGTCAGCCCCAGCATTTT. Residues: CASSRGQGAGQPQHF.